A selection of T cell receptor beta chains follows, all from one sample in a study of T-cell reconstitution after alpha-beta-depleted transplantation in children. TCRdb re-analysed the PCR reads in MiXCR, keeping a single row per CDR3 protein. This table holds 100,000 or so distinct CDR3 sequences, around 5.9% found once. Material: PBMCs, mostly from graft donor cells, obtained 60 days after TCRalphabeta/CD19-depleted stem cell transplant. These receptors all come from a female patient aged 2-15 years who had a stem cell transplant for Fanconi anemia, so the T cells may come from the graft donor. The CDR3 runs from the conserved cysteine through the conserved F or W. A D gene is named only where the DNA matches it firmly. Not all rows give a size; the values are once, few, many and, for expanded clones, a class.

V gene: TRBV28
clone size: few
J gene: TRBJ2-7
D gene: -
CDR3 protein: CASSFASGAHLEYF
CDR3 DNA: -

V gene: TRBV20-1
clone size: many
J gene: TRBJ2-3
D gene: TRBD2
CDR3 protein: CSASGGANTDTQYF
CDR3 DNA: TGCAGTGCTAGCGGGGGGGCCAACACAGATACGCAGTATTTT

V gene: TRBV5-1
clone size: many
J gene: TRBJ2-2
D gene: TRBD1
CDR3 protein: CASSSRTGGRELFF
CDR3 DNA: TGCGCCAGCAGCTCAAGGACAGGGGGCCGGGAGCTGTTTTTT

V gene: TRBV28
clone size: many
J gene: TRBJ1-5
D gene: -
CDR3 protein: CASSTPALNQPQHF
CDR3 DNA: TGTGCCAGCAGTACTCCCGCCTTGAATCAGCCCCAGCATTTT

V gene: TRBV2
clone size: -
J gene: TRBJ2-1
D gene: -
CDR3 protein: CAFCIRGKLRSSYNEQFF
CDR3 DNA: TGTGCCTTCTGCATCCGAGGGAAGCTCCGGAGCTCCTACAATGAGCAGTTCTTC

V gene: TRBV5-1
clone size: -
J gene: TRBJ2-5
D gene: TRBD2
CDR3 protein: CASTLAGAETQYF
CDR3 DNA: TGCGCCAGCACCCTAGCGGGAGCGGAGACCCAGTACTTC

V gene: TRBV27
clone size: many
J gene: TRBJ1-1
D gene: -
CDR3 protein: CASSDRWNTEAFF
CDR3 DNA: TGTGCCAGCAGCGACAGGTGGAACACTGAAGCTTTCTTT

V gene: TRBV5-1
clone size: many
J gene: TRBJ2-2
D gene: -
CDR3 protein: CASSLAGPAGELFF
CDR3 DNA: TGCGCCAGCAGCTTGGCCGGGCCGGCCGGGGAGCTGTTTTTT

V gene: TRBV7-2
clone size: few
J gene: TRBJ2-7
D gene: -
CDR3 protein: CASSFGPGTSYEQYF
CDR3 DNA: TGTGCCAGCAGCTTTGGCCCCGGGACTTCTTACGAGCAGTACTTC

V gene: TRBV4-2
clone size: many
J gene: TRBJ2-2
D gene: -
CDR3 protein: CASSQQDTGELFF
CDR3 DNA: TGTGCCAGCAGCCAACAGGACACCGGGGAGCTGTTTTTT

V gene: TRBV6-5
clone size: many
J gene: TRBJ2-7
D gene: TRBD1
CDR3 protein: CASSYSWAGGSDEQYF
CDR3 DNA: TGTGCCAGCAGTTACTCGTGGGCAGGGGGATCCGACGAGCAGTACTTC

V gene: TRBV20-1
clone size: many
J gene: TRBJ2-1
D gene: -
CDR3 protein: CSASTGFNEQFF
CDR3 DNA: TGCAGTGCTAGCACAGGGTTCAATGAGCAGTTCTTC

V gene: TRBV3-1
clone size: few
J gene: TRBJ2-7
D gene: TRBD2
CDR3 protein: CASSQEGVGTRKIYEQYF
CDR3 DNA: TGTGCCAGCAGCCAAGAAGGAGTAGGGACTAGAAAAATCTACGAGCAGTACTTC

V gene: TRBV2
clone size: -
J gene: TRBJ2-7
D gene: -
CDR3 protein: CASSTRPPSYEQYF
CDR3 DNA: TGTGCCAGCAGTACTAGGCCGCCTTCCTACGAGCAGTACTTC

V gene: TRBV7-8
clone size: many
J gene: TRBJ2-7
D gene: TRBD2
CDR3 protein: CASSLGGSGVTYEQYF
CDR3 DNA: TGTGCCAGCAGCTTAGGTGGTAGCGGGGTTACTTACGAGCAGTACTTC

V gene: TRBV21-1
clone size: few
J gene: TRBJ2-3
D gene: -
CDR3 protein: CASSKALAGPRDTQYF
CDR3 DNA: TGTGCCAGCAGCAAAGCGCTAGCGGGGCCGAGGGATACGCAGTATTTT

V gene: TRBV25-1
clone size: many
J gene: TRBJ2-1
D gene: TRBD2
CDR3 protein: CASSGTLAGESYNEQFF
CDR3 DNA: TGTGCCAGCAGTGGGACGCTAGCGGGAGAATCCTACAATGAGCAGTTCTTC

V gene: TRBV27
clone size: many
J gene: TRBJ2-5
D gene: -
CDR3 protein: CASSLFSYAGATQYF
CDR3 DNA: TGTGCCAGCAGTTTATTTAGCTATGCGGGGGCGACCCAGTACTTC

V gene: TRBV4-2
clone size: -
J gene: TRBJ2-3
D gene: -
CDR3 protein: CASSQERRPTDTQYF
CDR3 DNA: TGTGCCAGCAGCCAAGAAAGGCGGCCCACAGATACGCAGTATTTT

V gene: TRBV7-3
clone size: many
J gene: TRBJ2-3
D gene: -
CDR3 protein: CASSLRTTLSPDHRLTDTQYF
CDR3 DNA: TGTGCCAGCAGCTTAAGAACAACCCTAAGCCCTGATCATCGCCTCACAGATACGCAGTATTTT

V gene: TRBV7-9
clone size: many
J gene: TRBJ2-7
D gene: TRBD2
CDR3 protein: CASRLAGGPFEQYF
CDR3 DNA: TGTGCCAGCAGGCTAGCGGGAGGGCCCTTCGAGCAGTACTTC

V gene: TRBV7-3
clone size: many
J gene: TRBJ1-1
D gene: -
CDR3 protein: CASSLTGFTEAFF
CDR3 DNA: TGTGCCAGCAGCTTAACGGGGTTCACTGAAGCTTTCTTT

V gene: TRBV29-1
clone size: many
J gene: TRBJ2-5
D gene: TRBD1
CDR3 protein: CSVEGQGWGETQYF
CDR3 DNA: TGCAGCGTTGAGGGACAGGGATGGGGGGAGACCCAGTACTTC

V gene: TRBV30
clone size: many
J gene: TRBJ2-2
D gene: -
CDR3 protein: CAWSVLRTGELFF
CDR3 DNA: TGTGCCTGGAGTGTACTCAGGACCGGGGAGCTGTTTTTT

V gene: TRBV12-3/TRBV12-4
clone size: many
J gene: TRBJ1-1
D gene: TRBD1
CDR3 protein: CASTPRTGGSTEAFF
CDR3 DNA: TGTGCCAGCACCCCCCGGACAGGCGGATCCACTGAAGCTTTCTTT

V gene: TRBV7-2
clone size: few
J gene: TRBJ2-7
D gene: TRBD2
CDR3 protein: CASSLALNEAGGNEQYF
CDR3 DNA: TGTGCCAGCAGCTTAGCACTTAATGAAGCGGGGGGAAACGAGCAGTACTTC

V gene: TRBV7-3
clone size: many
J gene: TRBJ2-5
D gene: TRBD1
CDR3 protein: CASSPDRAGAQYF
CDR3 DNA: TGTGCCAGCAGCCCGGACAGGGCAGGGGCCCAGTACTTC

V gene: TRBV7-2
clone size: many
J gene: TRBJ2-1
D gene: TRBD1
CDR3 protein: CASSSSGTGYYEQFF
CDR3 DNA: TGTGCCAGCAGCTCCTCCGGGACAGGGTACTATGAGCAGTTCTTC

V gene: TRBV6-5
clone size: few
J gene: TRBJ1-1
D gene: TRBD1
CDR3 protein: CASSLTGPNTEAFF
CDR3 DNA: TGTGCCAGCAGTTTGACAGGGCCGAACACTGAAGCTTTCTTT

V gene: TRBV15
clone size: many
J gene: TRBJ2-7
D gene: -
CDR3 protein: CATSPTGQPLSKHF
CDR3 DNA: TGTGCCACCAGCCCGACGGGACAACCCTTATCCAAGCACTTC

V gene: TRBV12-3/TRBV12-4
clone size: -
J gene: TRBJ1-6
D gene: TRBD1
CDR3 protein: CASSPDRARLGDSPLHF
CDR3 DNA: TGTGCCAGCAGCCCAGACAGGGCCCGCCTAGGTGATTCACCCCTCCACTTT

V gene: TRBV20-1
clone size: many
J gene: TRBJ2-5
D gene: TRBD2
CDR3 protein: CSASPGGDQETQYF
CDR3 DNA: TGCAGTGCTAGCCCCGGGGGGGACCAAGAGACCCAGTACTTC

V gene: TRBV7-2
clone size: few
J gene: TRBJ2-3
D gene: -
CDR3 protein: CASSLDRFGTDTQYF
CDR3 DNA: TGTGCCAGCAGCTTAGATAGATTCGGCACAGATACGCAGTATTTT

V gene: TRBV7-9
clone size: many
J gene: TRBJ2-1
D gene: -
CDR3 protein: CASSLGRTWDEQFF
CDR3 DNA: TGTGCCAGCAGCTTAGGGCGAACTTGGGATGAGCAGTTCTTC

V gene: TRBV3-1
clone size: few
J gene: TRBJ1-5
D gene: -
CDR3 protein: CASSQDWGPQHF
CDR3 DNA: TGTGCCAGCAGCCAAGACTGGGGGCCCCAGCATTTT

V gene: TRBV6-2/TRBV6-3
clone size: many
J gene: TRBJ2-7
D gene: -
CDR3 protein: CASSWGDRYPTQQYF
CDR3 DNA: TGTGCCAGCAGTTGGGGGGACAGATATCCTACGCAGCAGTACTTC

V gene: TRBV19
clone size: -
J gene: TRBJ1-5
D gene: -
CDR3 protein: CASSIVRISNQPQHF
CDR3 DNA: TGTGCCAGTAGTATAGTCAGGATTAGCAATCAGCCCCAGCATTTT

V gene: TRBV28
clone size: many
J gene: TRBJ2-7
D gene: -
CDR3 protein: CASSLWTEQYF
CDR3 DNA: TGTGCCAGCAGTTTATGGACCGAGCAGTACTTC

V gene: TRBV10-3
clone size: -
J gene: TRBJ2-3
D gene: TRBD2
CDR3 protein: CAIRGTSDDADTQYF
CDR3 DNA: TGTGCCATCAGGGGGACTAGCGATGACGCAGATACGCAGTATTTT

V gene: TRBV18
clone size: many
J gene: TRBJ1-1
D gene: -
CDR3 protein: CASRTRDTNTEAFF
CDR3 DNA: TGTGCCAGTCGGACCAGGGACACTAACACTGAAGCTTTCTTT

V gene: TRBV28
clone size: many
J gene: TRBJ2-7
D gene: -
CDR3 protein: CASSKLSYEQYF
CDR3 DNA: TGTGCCAGCAGTAAGCTCTCCTACGAGCAGTACTTC

V gene: TRBV5-1
clone size: many
J gene: TRBJ2-3
D gene: -
CDR3 protein: CASSLALAVTTDTQYF
CDR3 DNA: TGCGCCAGCAGCTTGGCCCTAGCAGTCACCACAGATACGCAGTATTTT

V gene: TRBV20-1
clone size: -
J gene: TRBJ2-2
D gene: TRBD2
CDR3 protein: CSASSLAGDLANTGELFF
CDR3 DNA: TGCAGTGCTAGTAGCCTAGCGGGAGATCTTGCGAACACCGGGGAGCTGTTTTTT

V gene: TRBV7-9
clone size: many
J gene: TRBJ2-1
D gene: TRBD1
CDR3 protein: CASSNPGTGHNEQFF
CDR3 DNA: TGTGCCAGCAGCAACCCCGGGACAGGGCACAATGAGCAGTTCTTC

V gene: TRBV6-1
clone size: -
J gene: TRBJ2-7
D gene: -
CDR3 protein: CASSDLYKEQYF
CDR3 DNA: TGTGCCAGCAGTGATCTCTACAAAGAGCAGTACTTC

V gene: TRBV10-3
clone size: many
J gene: TRBJ1-3
D gene: -
CDR3 protein: CAQGSDGNTIYF
CDR3 DNA: TGCGCACAGGGATCCGATGGAAACACCATATATTTT

V gene: TRBV15
clone size: many
J gene: TRBJ2-3
D gene: -
CDR3 protein: CATSSISSVDTDTQYF
CDR3 DNA: TGTGCCACCAGCTCCATTTCGAGTGTAGACACAGATACGCAGTATTTT

V gene: TRBV10-3
clone size: few
J gene: TRBJ2-7
D gene: -
CDR3 protein: CAISGENKNYEQYF
CDR3 DNA: TGTGCCATCAGTGGGGAGAACAAGAACTACGAGCAGTACTTC

V gene: TRBV24-1
clone size: many
J gene: TRBJ2-5
D gene: -
CDR3 protein: CATSDLDREDQETQYF
CDR3 DNA: TGTGCCACCAGTGATCTTGACAGGGAGGACCAAGAGACCCAGTACTTC

V gene: TRBV11-2
clone size: many
J gene: TRBJ1-1
D gene: -
CDR3 protein: CASSLGTSVTEAFF
CDR3 DNA: TGTGCCAGCAGCTTGGGGACTTCGGTCACTGAAGCTTTCTTT

V gene: TRBV28
clone size: -
J gene: TRBJ2-5
D gene: -
CDR3 protein: CASDSMYQETQYF
CDR3 DNA: TGTGCCAGCGATTCCATGTACCAAGAGACCCAGTACTTC

V gene: TRBV7-9
clone size: many
J gene: TRBJ1-4
D gene: -
CDR3 protein: CASSFAVGGIKLFF
CDR3 DNA: TGTGCCAGCAGCTTCGCAGTCGGGGGAATAAAACTGTTTTTT

V gene: TRBV11-2
clone size: -
J gene: TRBJ2-7
D gene: TRBD2
CDR3 protein: CASSLVAEGLAENYEQYF
CDR3 DNA: TGTGCCAGCAGCTTAGTAGCCGAGGGACTAGCGGAAAACTACGAGCAGTACTTC

V gene: TRBV5-6
clone size: many
J gene: TRBJ2-5
D gene: -
CDR3 protein: CASSLWVGETQYF
CDR3 DNA: TGTGCCAGCAGCTTATGGGTGGGAGAGACCCAGTACTTC

V gene: TRBV7-2
clone size: many
J gene: TRBJ2-1
D gene: -
CDR3 protein: CASSLRLTYNEQFF
CDR3 DNA: TGTGCCAGCAGCTTGCGGCTAACATACAATGAGCAGTTCTTC

V gene: TRBV18
clone size: many
J gene: TRBJ2-1
D gene: -
CDR3 protein: CASSPLWLASLDNEQFF
CDR3 DNA: TGTGCCAGCTCACCACTTTGGCTAGCTTCTCTGGACAATGAGCAGTTCTTC

V gene: TRBV29-1
clone size: many
J gene: TRBJ2-3
D gene: TRBD1
CDR3 protein: CSVFRGGAADTQYF
CDR3 DNA: TGCAGCGTTTTCCGAGGGGGCGCCGCAGATACGCAGTATTTT